The clone carrying this T cell receptor beta chain was recorded many times. This sample was taken from a study of Graves' ophthalmopathy and Graves' hyperthyroidism. Amplification of the TCR beta CDR3 regions used RNA transcripts (as template). Investigators did first-round RT-PCR with HTBI primers, then second-round multiplex PCR. TCRdb passed the multiplex PCR reads through MiXCR, listing each CDR3 protein once. The table has 560,000 or so distinct CDR3 sequences, about 40% seen once. The CDR3 sequence is 17 residues long. The ends were cut back, 4 bases at V and 9 bases at J, with 25 bases in the middle. Germline CDR1 reads DFQATT; CDR2 reads SNEGSKA (reference sequence).

Input material: peripheral blood or thyroid tissue (not recorded which). The source is an adult man with Graves' hyperthyroidism. The J gene is TRBJ1-6, the V gene TRBV20-1; tentative D call: TRBD1 (6 bases). CDR3 amino acids: CSAIAAPRGLFSSPLHF. CDR3 coding DNA: TGCAGTGCTATTGCAGCGCCAAGGGGGTTATTCAGTTCACCCCTCCACTTT.